This T cell receptor (beta chain) was profiled in a study of OX40 agonist ivuxolimab in advanced cancers. The study, taken as a whole, reports: Expanded clones belonging to CD8+ T cells outnumbered, on average, those of CD4+. There was clonal expansion of CD4+ and CD8+ blood T cells by week 6 at 0.1 to 3.0 mg/kg.

Some clones are missing from TCRdb's copy, which holds only in-frame ones; the method was immunoSEQ multiplex PCR. The sample yields 95,000 to 150,000 clones, 85% to 95% seen once. Trimming took 8 bases from V and 4 from J, leaving 15 bases between them. The CDR3 is made up of 15 amino acids. CDR1 and CDR2 from the germline V gene are SGHTA and FQGNSA. This clone came up once. Its specificity is not known. The sample in question was CD4+ or CD8+ T cells sorted from blood, obtained in a trial of the OX40 agonist ivuxolimab. This sequence joins TRBV7-2 and TRBJ2-6; D gene unclear. The sequence was obtained from an adult with an advanced solid tumor such as melanoma, head and neck, liver or kidney cancer. The DNA of the CDR3 is TGTGCCAGCCGACCCGTGGTGGACGGGGCCAACGTCCTGACTTTC. As protein: CASRPVVDGANVLTF.